The source of this T cell receptor (beta chain) is a study of T cells in Graves' hyperthyroidism and ophthalmopathy. Findings of the study overall: In the analysis, a 13 V-J model separated ophthalmopathy from stable hyperthyroidism. Blood shared most expanded thyroid clonotypes above 0.001.

The hyperthyroidism patients had all been newly diagnosed, and their disease duration was under 2 months. Their ages ranged from 18 to 65 years. A roughly 10 ml volume of fresh peripheral blood provided the PBMCs. This clonotype was counted ten times or more. Its target is not known. TCR beta CDR3 region amplification was performed from RNA transcripts. When the TCR CDR3 underwent first-round RT-PCR, the HTBI primer set was used. TCRdb itself ran the multiplex PCR reads through MiXCR, one entry per CDR3 protein. This sample has roughly 380,000 distinct CDR3 sequences, with roughly 14% found just once. The sample consisted of blood. This receptor was taken from a woman aged 55-70 years with Graves' hyperthyroidism.

CDR3 DNA sequence: TGTGCCAGCAATGTGAGAACAGGGGATTCACCCCTCCACTTT. Translation: CASNVRTGDSPLHF. This sequence joins TRBV2 and TRBJ1-6, with TRBD1 matching 7 bases. The V gene's germline CDR1 is SNHLY and CDR2 FYNNEI. J gave up 8 bases and V 7 bases, and 8 bases lay outside the gene matches. This CDR3 is 14 amino acids long. Full variable domain (outside the CDR3, taken from reference TRBV2 and TRBJ1-6): EPEVTQTPSHQVTQMGQEVILRCVPISNHLYFYWYRQILGQKVEFLVSFYNNEISEKSEIFDDQFSVERPDGSNFTLKIRSTKLEDSAMYFCASNVRTGDSPLHFGNGTRLTVT.